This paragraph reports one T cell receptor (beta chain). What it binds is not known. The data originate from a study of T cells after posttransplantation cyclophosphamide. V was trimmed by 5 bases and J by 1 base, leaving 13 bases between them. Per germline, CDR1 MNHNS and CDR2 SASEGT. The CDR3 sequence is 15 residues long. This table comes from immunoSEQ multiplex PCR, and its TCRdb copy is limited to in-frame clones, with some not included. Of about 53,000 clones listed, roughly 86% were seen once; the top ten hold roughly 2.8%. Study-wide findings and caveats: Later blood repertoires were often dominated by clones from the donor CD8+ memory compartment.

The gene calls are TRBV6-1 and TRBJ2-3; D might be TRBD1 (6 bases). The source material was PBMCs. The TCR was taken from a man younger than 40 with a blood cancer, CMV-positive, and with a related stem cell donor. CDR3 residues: CASSLGTPRTDTQYF. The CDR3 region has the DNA TGTGCCAGCAGTTTAGGGACACCCCGCACAGATACGCAGTATTTT.